Listed below are T cell receptor beta chains from one sample, sequenced in a study of shared clonotypes between healthy human individuals. The data were produced by immunoSEQ multiplex PCR, yet TCRdb's version contains in-frame clones alone and is incomplete. The sample has around 2,100,000 clones, about 95% seen once; the top ten hold 1% to 1.5%. What was sequenced was naive CD8+ T cells sorted from blood. These receptors were taken from a man aged 18 to 29 in good health. The CDR3 runs from the conserved cysteine through the conserved F or W. The D gene is left open where the match is weak. Clone size appears in some rows only: once, few, many, or a class for an expanded clone.

j_call: TRBJ2-5
v_call: TRBV6-6
d_call: -
clone_size: -
cdr3_length: 14
cdr3_nt: TGTGCCAGCAGTTACAAGGACGGCCAAGAGACCCAGTACTTC
cdr3_aa: CASSYKDGQETQYF

j_call: TRBJ2-1
v_call: TRBV11-3
d_call: TRBD1
clone_size: -
cdr3_length: 12
cdr3_nt: TGTGCCAGCAGCGCCAACAGGGGCGAGCAGTTCTTC
cdr3_aa: CASSANRGEQFF

j_call: TRBJ2-7
v_call: TRBV15
d_call: TRBD2
clone_size: -
cdr3_length: 16
cdr3_nt: TGTGCCACCAGCAGAGATCCGGGGGGACTAACCTACGAGCAGTACTTC
cdr3_aa: CATSRDPGGLTYEQYF

j_call: TRBJ2-1
v_call: TRBV9
d_call: TRBD1
clone_size: -
cdr3_length: 16
cdr3_nt: TGTGCCAGCAGCGGATTCGGGACAGGTTCTTACAATGAGCAGTTCTTC
cdr3_aa: CASSGFGTGSYNEQFF

j_call: TRBJ1-1
v_call: TRBV5-6
d_call: TRBD1
clone_size: -
cdr3_length: 17
cdr3_nt: TGTGCCAGCAGCTTGGACAGGGGGCCCCTCATGAACACTGAAGCTTTCTTT
cdr3_aa: CASSLDRGPLMNTEAFF

j_call: TRBJ2-1
v_call: TRBV19
d_call: TRBD2
clone_size: -
cdr3_length: 15
cdr3_nt: TGTGCCAGTACCCCCGGGGCTAGCGGTTACAATGAGCAGTTCTTC
cdr3_aa: CASTPGASGYNEQFF

j_call: TRBJ1-2
v_call: TRBV2
d_call: -
clone_size: -
cdr3_length: 13
cdr3_nt: TGTGCCAGCATTACCCCGGCTAACTATGGCTACACCTTC
cdr3_aa: CASITPANYGYTF

j_call: TRBJ2-7
v_call: TRBV27
d_call: -
clone_size: -
cdr3_length: 11
cdr3_nt: TGTGCCAGCAGTCTGGGGTACGAGCAGTACTTC
cdr3_aa: CASSLGYEQYF

j_call: TRBJ1-1
v_call: TRBV6-5
d_call: -
clone_size: -
cdr3_length: 15
cdr3_nt: TGTGCCAGCAGCGCATCGGGTCGACTGAACACTGAAGCTTTCTTT
cdr3_aa: CASSASGRLNTEAFF

j_call: TRBJ1-2
v_call: TRBV4-1
d_call: -
clone_size: -
cdr3_length: 14
cdr3_nt: TGCGCCAGCAGCCATTTTCAGGGTGACTATGGCTACACCTTC
cdr3_aa: CASSHFQGDYGYTF

j_call: TRBJ2-1
v_call: TRBV7-9
d_call: TRBD2
clone_size: -
cdr3_length: 13
cdr3_nt: TGTGCCAGCAGCTTTACTAGCGGCAATGAGCAGTTCTTC
cdr3_aa: CASSFTSGNEQFF

j_call: TRBJ2-3
v_call: TRBV13
d_call: -
clone_size: -
cdr3_length: 14
cdr3_nt: TGTGCCAGCAGCTCAAGGGGCCGCACAGATACGCAGTATTTT
cdr3_aa: CASSSRGRTDTQYF

j_call: TRBJ2-2
v_call: TRBV11-2
d_call: -
clone_size: -
cdr3_length: 16
cdr3_nt: TGTGCCAGCAGCTTAGTTAAGGGGAGTTCCACCGGGGAGCTGTTTTTT
cdr3_aa: CASSLVKGSSTGELFF

j_call: TRBJ2-1
v_call: TRBV4-1
d_call: TRBD2
clone_size: -
cdr3_length: 15
cdr3_nt: TGCGCCAGCAGCCAAGCGTTGGTAGCGGGAGGTGAGCAGTTCTTC
cdr3_aa: CASSQALVAGGEQFF

j_call: TRBJ1-1
v_call: TRBV28
d_call: -
clone_size: -
cdr3_length: 15
cdr3_nt: TGTGCCAGCAGTCCCCGACAGGTCATGAACACTGAAGCTTTCTTT
cdr3_aa: CASSPRQVMNTEAFF

j_call: TRBJ1-3
v_call: TRBV10-3
d_call: -
clone_size: -
cdr3_length: 14
cdr3_nt: TGTGCCATCAGTGAGTCAGGGTCTGGAAACACCATATATTTT
cdr3_aa: CAISESGSGNTIYF

j_call: TRBJ2-7
v_call: TRBV4-1
d_call: TRBD2
clone_size: -
cdr3_length: 15
cdr3_nt: TGCGCCAGCAGCCAAGCTGGAGCGGGAGGCTACGAGCAGTACTTC
cdr3_aa: CASSQAGAGGYEQYF

j_call: TRBJ2-7
v_call: TRBV6-5
d_call: -
clone_size: -
cdr3_length: 15
cdr3_nt: TGTGCCAGCAGTTACGGAGGTGACGGGACCTACGAGCAGTACTTC
cdr3_aa: CASSYGGDGTYEQYF

j_call: TRBJ1-1
v_call: TRBV15
d_call: -
clone_size: -
cdr3_length: 15
cdr3_nt: TGTGCCACCAGCAGGACAGAGGGCCTCAACACTGAAGCTTTCTTT
cdr3_aa: CATSRTEGLNTEAFF

j_call: TRBJ1-6
v_call: TRBV4-1
d_call: TRBD1
clone_size: few
cdr3_length: 16
cdr3_nt: TGCGCCAGCAGCCAAGGCTTGGGACAGGGTTATTCACCCCTCCACTTT
cdr3_aa: CASSQGLGQGYSPLHF

j_call: TRBJ2-7
v_call: TRBV28
d_call: -
clone_size: -
cdr3_length: 13
cdr3_nt: TGTGCCAGCAGTTTAGACCCCCTATACGAGCAGTACTTC
cdr3_aa: CASSLDPLYEQYF

j_call: TRBJ1-1
v_call: TRBV28
d_call: -
clone_size: once
cdr3_length: 12
cdr3_nt: TGTGCCAGCAGTTTCGTGATCACTGAAGCTTTCTTT
cdr3_aa: CASSFVITEAFF

j_call: TRBJ1-1
v_call: TRBV11-1
d_call: TRBD1
clone_size: once
cdr3_length: 13
cdr3_nt: TGTGCCAGCAGTTTTACCGGGACAGCAGAAGCTTTCTTT
cdr3_aa: CASSFTGTAEAFF

j_call: TRBJ2-4
v_call: TRBV6-1
d_call: -
clone_size: -
cdr3_length: 17
cdr3_nt: TGTGCCAGCAGTGAAGAGGGAGAAGCTCTAGCCAAAAACATTCAGTACTTC
cdr3_aa: CASSEEGEALAKNIQYF

j_call: TRBJ1-2
v_call: TRBV27
d_call: -
clone_size: -
cdr3_length: 16
cdr3_nt: TGTGCCAGCAGTTTATCGGCAGGTGAATACCCCTTGGGCTACACCTTC
cdr3_aa: CASSLSAGEYPLGYTF

j_call: TRBJ1-1
v_call: TRBV5-6
d_call: TRBD1
clone_size: -
cdr3_length: 15
cdr3_nt: TGTGCCAGCAGCTGGCCGACAGGGGGCAGGGCTGAAGCTTTCTTT
cdr3_aa: CASSWPTGGRAEAFF

j_call: TRBJ2-3
v_call: TRBV7-9
d_call: TRBD1
clone_size: -
cdr3_length: 17
cdr3_nt: TGTGCCAGCAGCTCGACAGGGGACGCCTTCGGTGCAGATACGCAGTATTTT
cdr3_aa: CASSSTGDAFGADTQYF

j_call: TRBJ2-3
v_call: TRBV5-8
d_call: -
clone_size: -
cdr3_length: 15
cdr3_nt: TGTGCCAGCGCCCCTTGGGGACAAAGCACAGATACGCAGTATTTT
cdr3_aa: CASAPWGQSTDTQYF

j_call: TRBJ2-7
v_call: TRBV27
d_call: -
clone_size: -
cdr3_length: 14
cdr3_nt: TGTGCCAGCAGTTTCGCAGGACGCTCCTACGAGCAGTACTTC
cdr3_aa: CASSFAGRSYEQYF

j_call: TRBJ1-4
v_call: TRBV4-2
d_call: -
clone_size: once
cdr3_length: 16
cdr3_nt: TGTGCCAGCAGCCTCTCGGGAGCAGGGGCTAATGAAAAACTGTTTTTT
cdr3_aa: CASSLSGAGANEKLFF

j_call: TRBJ2-7
v_call: TRBV27
d_call: -
clone_size: -
cdr3_length: 15
cdr3_nt: TGTGCCAGCAGTTCCATCCGGGCCAGCTCCTACGAGCAGTACTTC
cdr3_aa: CASSSIRASSYEQYF

j_call: TRBJ2-7
v_call: TRBV13
d_call: -
clone_size: -
cdr3_length: 12
cdr3_nt: TGTGCCAGCAGAGGCGGGCCCTACGAGCAGTACTTC
cdr3_aa: CASRGGPYEQYF

j_call: TRBJ2-7
v_call: TRBV12-1
d_call: -
clone_size: -
cdr3_length: 18
cdr3_nt: TGTGCCAGCAGCTTCCTAAATTGGACTAGCGGGAGGTCTTTCGAGCAGTACTTC
cdr3_aa: CASSFLNWTSGRSFEQYF

j_call: TRBJ2-7
v_call: TRBV27
d_call: TRBD1
clone_size: -
cdr3_length: 16
cdr3_nt: TGTGCCAGCAGTCCCCCTTCCCCGACAGGGGGCTACGAGCAGTACTTC
cdr3_aa: CASSPPSPTGGYEQYF

j_call: TRBJ2-5
v_call: TRBV30
d_call: TRBD1
clone_size: -
cdr3_length: 17
cdr3_nt: TGTGCCTGTCCTTATCACGGGACAGGGGGAGACCAAGAGACCCAGTACTTC
cdr3_aa: CACPYHGTGGDQETQYF

j_call: TRBJ2-7
v_call: TRBV19
d_call: -
clone_size: -
cdr3_length: 15
cdr3_nt: TGTGCCAGTAGTGAACAACCGGGACAAACCTACGAGCAGTACTTC
cdr3_aa: CASSEQPGQTYEQYF

j_call: TRBJ2-7
v_call: TRBV6-1
d_call: TRBD1
clone_size: -
cdr3_length: 15
cdr3_nt: TGTGCCAGCAGTGCAGACAGGGGGCCGTCCTACGAGCAGTACTTC
cdr3_aa: CASSADRGPSYEQYF

j_call: TRBJ2-5
v_call: TRBV6-5
d_call: -
clone_size: -
cdr3_length: 12
cdr3_nt: TGTGCCAGCACGGGGGACCGAGAGACCCAGTACTTC
cdr3_aa: CASTGDRETQYF

j_call: TRBJ1-2
v_call: TRBV7-9
d_call: -
clone_size: -
cdr3_length: 15
cdr3_nt: TGTGCCAGCAGCTTCGGGACGGTTGTTAACTATGGCTACACCTTC
cdr3_aa: CASSFGTVVNYGYTF

j_call: TRBJ2-3
v_call: TRBV18
d_call: -
clone_size: -
cdr3_length: 16
cdr3_nt: TGTGCCAGCTCCCGGTTCGGGGGCGGTCTCACAGATACGCAGTATTTT
cdr3_aa: CASSRFGGGLTDTQYF

j_call: TRBJ1-6
v_call: TRBV27
d_call: -
clone_size: once
cdr3_length: 14
cdr3_nt: TGTGCCAGCAGTTTTCTAGGGCCCAATTCACCCCTCCACTTT
cdr3_aa: CASSFLGPNSPLHF

j_call: TRBJ2-7
v_call: TRBV6-1
d_call: -
clone_size: -
cdr3_length: 12
cdr3_nt: TGTGCCAGCAGTTTCTGGGTCGACGAGCAGTACTTC
cdr3_aa: CASSFWVDEQYF

j_call: TRBJ2-5
v_call: TRBV15
d_call: -
clone_size: once
cdr3_length: 13
cdr3_nt: TGTGCCACCAGCGGAGGACAGAAAGAGACCCAGTACTTC
cdr3_aa: CATSGGQKETQYF

j_call: TRBJ2-7
v_call: TRBV6-5
d_call: -
clone_size: -
cdr3_length: 15
cdr3_nt: TGTGCCAGCAGTTCAAGCACAGTTCCCTACTACGAGCAGTACTTC
cdr3_aa: CASSSSTVPYYEQYF

j_call: TRBJ2-2
v_call: TRBV4-1
d_call: -
clone_size: -
cdr3_length: 17
cdr3_nt: TGCGCCAGCAGCCAAGAAGGCGTAGGGGTGAACACCGGGGAGCTGTTTTTT
cdr3_aa: CASSQEGVGVNTGELFF

j_call: TRBJ2-7
v_call: TRBV5-1
d_call: -
clone_size: -
cdr3_length: 14
cdr3_nt: TGCGCCAGCAGCTTCTACGGGGGGCCCTACGAGCAGTACTTC
cdr3_aa: CASSFYGGPYEQYF

j_call: TRBJ2-7
v_call: TRBV30
d_call: -
clone_size: -
cdr3_length: 15
cdr3_nt: TGTGCCTGGAGTTTTGCCACAGGGTTAACCTACGAGCAGTACTTC
cdr3_aa: CAWSFATGLTYEQYF

j_call: TRBJ2-7
v_call: TRBV5-4
d_call: TRBD1
clone_size: -
cdr3_length: 14
cdr3_nt: TGTGCCAGCAGCTCAGGGGGATCTATCTACGAGCAGTACTTC
cdr3_aa: CASSSGGSIYEQYF

j_call: TRBJ1-4
v_call: TRBV9
d_call: -
clone_size: -
cdr3_length: 15
cdr3_nt: TGTGCCAGCAGCGCAAGGGGGGAAACTAATGAAAAACTGTTTTTT
cdr3_aa: CASSARGETNEKLFF

j_call: TRBJ2-7
v_call: TRBV7-9
d_call: TRBD1
clone_size: -
cdr3_length: 16
cdr3_nt: TGTGCCAGCAGCCCAGGACAGGGAAGGAGCTCCTACGAGCAGTACTTC
cdr3_aa: CASSPGQGRSSYEQYF

j_call: TRBJ1-2
v_call: TRBV18
d_call: TRBD1
clone_size: -
cdr3_length: 15
cdr3_nt: TGTGCCAGCTCACCAAGGGGACAGGGCGACTATGGCTACACCTTC
cdr3_aa: CASSPRGQGDYGYTF

j_call: TRBJ2-7
v_call: TRBV9
d_call: -
clone_size: -
cdr3_length: 13
cdr3_nt: TGTGCCAGCAGCGAAGGGGTGTCCTACGAGCAGTACTTC
cdr3_aa: CASSEGVSYEQYF

j_call: TRBJ1-1
v_call: TRBV10-3
d_call: TRBD1
clone_size: -
cdr3_length: 10
cdr3_nt: TGTGCCACCCGGGACAGTGAAGCTTTCTTT
cdr3_aa: CATRDSEAFF

j_call: TRBJ2-2
v_call: TRBV4-1
d_call: -
clone_size: -
cdr3_length: 15
cdr3_nt: TGCGCCAGCAGCCAAGGGGACTCTAGGACCGGGGAGCTGTTTTTT
cdr3_aa: CASSQGDSRTGELFF

j_call: TRBJ2-1
v_call: TRBV5-1
d_call: TRBD2
clone_size: -
cdr3_length: 16
cdr3_nt: TGCGCCAGCAGCTTAGATGGCGGGGGATCCTACAATGAGCAGTTCTTC
cdr3_aa: CASSLDGGGSYNEQFF